This T cell receptor beta chain derives from a study of cytomegalovirus exposure and HLA in healthy donors. All donors participated as healthy donors of bone marrow. 13 Jbeta primers and 60 Vbeta primers were used for the PCR. Libraries were prepared by immunoSEQ multiplex PCR; TCRdb keeps only in-frame clonotypes and omits some of them. The sample has roughly 140,000 clones, roughly 80% seen once. The CDR3 consists of 18 residues. V was shortened by 2 bases and J by 2 bases, with 18 bases between the two germline ends. Germline values: CDR1 SGHDN, CDR2 FVKESK. The sequenced sample was PBMCs. The TCR originated in a female donor in good health and CMV-seronegative. V gene TRBV14 combines with J gene TRBJ1-4; weak D call: TRBD1 (5 bases). CDR3 sequence reads: CASSQRTRLGATNEKLFF. Here the CDR3 DNA reads TGTGCCAGCAGCCAACGTACGCGACTAGGGGCGACTAATGAAAAACTGTTTTTT.